The 30 T cell receptor beta chains given below trace back to one sample, sequenced in a study of blood T cell repertoires in COVID-19. TCRdb keeps only in-frame clones here, not all; method: immunoSEQ multiplex PCR. Among roughly 150,000 clones listed, around 85% were seen once. The material sequenced was peripheral blood. All receptors derive from a man older than 75 with COVID-19, enrolled during active disease.

A note on this clone: The same CDR3 is also encoded by other DNA sequences in this sample. The rearrangement links TRBV24-1 to TRBJ2-3; D gene ambiguous. Germline assignment: CDR1 KGHDR and CDR2 SFDVKD. CDR3 length equals 13 residues. The V gene lost 3 bases and the J gene lost 2 bases, with 5 bases spanning the gap. The CDR3 bases are TGTGCCACCAGTGATCCCCTCACAGATACGCAGTATTTT. Protein: CATSDPLTDTQYF.

The V call is TRBV6-5, the J call TRBJ1-2; possibly TRBD1 for D (5 bases). V lost 3 bases and J lost 8, with 16 bases in between. The CDR3 extends over 14 amino acids. Germline-derived CDR1 and CDR2 are MNHEY and SVGAGI. CDR3 in DNA: TGTGCCAGCAGTTATGGGGTCACGCCAGGGGGCTACACCTTC. Translating it yields CASSYGVTPGGYTF.

This chain joins TRBV6-1 and TRBJ2-7; TRBD2 is a possible D gene (7 bases). The germline gives CDR1 MNHNS, CDR2 SASEGT. V was clipped by 1 base and J by 3 bases, with 13 bases between them. This CDR3 has 15 amino acids. The CDR3 DNA is TGTGCCAGCAGTGAAGTTCAGGGAGGGGGCTACGAGCAGTACTTC. It codes for CASSEVQGGGYEQYF.

This sequence joins TRBV9 and TRBJ2-7; the D gene is possibly TRBD1 (5 bases). There are 14 residues in the CDR3. Trimming removed 4 bases at V and 0 bases at J, with 11 bases between. Germline V CDR1 and CDR2: SGDLS, YYNGEE. CDR3 sequence reads: CASSPRQSSYEQYF. Here the CDR3 DNA reads TGTGCCAGCAGCCCACGACAGAGCTCCTACGAGCAGTACTTC.

The chain links TRBV5-4 to TRBJ1-2; D not certain. The germline CDR1 and CDR2 sequences are SGHNT and YYREEE (reference sequence). This CDR3 is 15 amino acids long. The V end lost 0 bases, the J end lost 4 bases, and 13 bases lay between the germline ends. The CDR3 bases are TGTGCCAGCAGCTTGGGGGGAAGCGGAACCTATGGCTACACCTTC. It specifies CASSLGGSGTYGYTF. Full variable domain (rest looked up from reference TRBV5-4 and TRBJ1-2): ETGVTQSPTHLIKTRGQQVTLRCSSQSGHNTVSWYQQALGQGPQFIFQYYREEENGRGNFPPRFSGLQFPNYSSELNVNALELDDSALYLCASSLGGSGTYGYTFGSGTRLTVV.

The V call is TRBV5-1, the J call TRBJ2-3; 12 bases match TRBD2. Trimming cost V 4 bases and J 0 bases; bases outside gene matches: 3. Looked up from germline, CDR1 is SGHRS and CDR2 is YFSETQ. CDR3 size: 16 residues. CDR3 DNA: TGCGCCAGCAGCCCCGGACTAGCGGGGAGCACAGATACGCAGTATTTT. Translated, it gives CASSPGLAGSTDTQYF.

The rearrangement links TRBV28 to TRBJ1-5; 8 bases align to TRBD1. V lost 6 bases to trimming and J lost 6 bases; unmatched junction nucleotides: 13. Looked up from germline, CDR1 is MDHEN and CDR2 is SYDVKM. The length of the CDR3 is 16 residues. CDR3 nucleotides: TGTGCCAGCAGCCTACGACCCCGGGACAGGTTTCAGCCCCAGCATTTT. It is translated as CASSLRPRDRFQPQHF.

J is TRBJ2-5 and V is TRBV6-5; D is uncertain. Trimming took 5 bases from V and 1 from J, leaving 14 bases between them. In germline, CDR1 is MNHEY, CDR2 SVGAGI. CDR3 length equals 15 residues. The CDR3 is CASSPLTPPQETQYF. The CDR3, as DNA: TGTGCCAGCAGTCCTCTGACACCGCCCCAAGAGACCCAGTACTTC.

This chain links TRBV6-5 with TRBJ1-1; 9 bases agree with TRBD1. CDR1 is MNHEY, CDR2 SVGAGI, per germline. J lost 9 bases, V lost 10 bases, and 12 bases had no gene match. The CDR3 sequence is 13 residues long. CDR3 loop: CATEISGTGQAFF. The CDR3 DNA sequence: TGTGCCACCGAGATATCCGGGACAGGGCAAGCTTTCTTT.

This chain links TRBV6-6 with TRBJ1-2, with a weak D call TRBD1 (6 bases). Germline CDR1 MNHNY, CDR2 SVGAGI (reference sequence). Trimming took 6 bases from V and 2 from J, leaving 7 bases between them. This CDR3 comprises 12 residues. CDR3 sequence: CASSTGNYGYTF. The CDR3 nucleotides read TGTGCCAGCAGCACAGGGAACTATGGCTACACCTTC.

J is TRBJ2-3 and V is TRBV9; 9 bases are shared with TRBD2. The CDR3 spans 17 residues. Germline assignment: CDR1 SGDLS and CDR2 YYNGEE. Germline trimming cut 2 bases from V and 5 bases from J; bases unmatched to any gene: 12. The DNA of the CDR3 is TGTGCCAGCAGCGTGACTATGACGCGGGGGGGCATAGATACGCAGTATTTT. Translating gives CASSVTMTRGGIDTQYF.

The chain couples TRBV3-1 (or the pseudogene TRBV3-2) to TRBJ1-1; the match to TRBD1 covers 11 bases. J lost 3 bases, V lost 5 bases, and 5 bases had no gene match. Germline CDR1 LGHDT, CDR2 YNNKEL (reference sequence). The CDR3 has 15 amino acids. CDR3 residues: CASSSWTGGYTEAFF. As DNA, the CDR3 is TGTGCCAGCAGCTCCTGGACAGGGGGCTACACTGAAGCTTTCTTT.

The J gene is TRBJ1-4, the V gene TRBV27; D is possibly TRBD1 (5 bases). V was clipped by 1 base and J by 0 bases, with 6 bases between them. This CDR3 has 15 residues. The germline gives CDR1 MNHEY, CDR2 SMNVEV (reference sequence). DNA of the CDR3: TGTGCCAGCAGTTTATGGGGGGCAACTAATGAAAAACTGTTTTTT. It encodes CASSLWGATNEKLFF.

This clone was found once. The chain employs TRBV4-1 and TRBJ1-4, with 11 nucleotides matching TRBD1. This CDR3 has 18 residues. Germline CDR1 MGHRA, CDR2 YSYEKL. Losses at the gene ends were 3 bases for V and 4 bases for J; bases not matched to a gene: 10. DNA for the CDR3: TGCGCCAGCAGCCACCACCGGGACAGGGGGATTTATAATGAAAAACTGTTTTTT. Residues: CASSHHRDRGIYNEKLFF.

V is TRBV7-2 and J is TRBJ2-5; possibly TRBD1 for D (5 bases). Germline-derived CDR1 and CDR2 are SGHTA and FQGNSA. V gave up 4 bases and J gave up 2 bases, with 11 bases separating them. The CDR3 totals 14 residues. CDR3 protein: CASSSTGNQETQYF. CDR3 DNA sequence: TGTGCCAGCAGCTCAACAGGCAATCAAGAGACCCAGTACTTC.

The chain links TRBV6-5 to TRBJ2-7; 8 bases line up with TRBD1. There are 14 residues in the CDR3. Germline-derived CDR1 and CDR2 are MNHEY and SVGAGI. V gave up 8 bases and J gave up 0 bases; unmatched junction bases: 6. The CDR3 sequence: CASRVDRASYEQYF. The CDR3 DNA is TGTGCCAGCCGGGTGGACAGGGCCTCCTACGAGCAGTACTTC.

This sequence joins TRBV19 and TRBJ2-3, with D possibly TRBD2 on 5 matching bases. The CDR3 length is 14 residues. CDR1 and CDR2 from the germline V gene are LNHDA and SQIVND (reference sequence). Trimming pared 8 bases from V and 2 bases from J, leaving 14 bases between. The CDR3 protein is CASGGLQSTDTQYF. In DNA, the CDR3 is TGTGCCAGTGGAGGTCTACAGTCCACAGATACGCAGTATTTT.

The chain is built from TRBV28 and TRBJ2-7, with 9 bases identical to TRBD1. The germline V gene has CDR1 MDHEN and CDR2 SYDVKM. V trimming: 3 bases; J trimming: 3 bases; junction bases outside the gene matches: 6. This CDR3 has 15 amino acids. CDR3 coding DNA: TGTGCCAGCAGTTTTTGGTTGACAGGGGGCTACGAGCAGTACTTC. Encoded protein: CASSFWLTGGYEQYF.

The chain is built from TRBV28 and TRBJ1-4; a weak D match, TRBD1 (6 bases). Trimming took 4 bases from V and 8 from J, leaving 14 bases between them. Germline V lookup: CDR1 MDHEN, CDR2 SYDVKM. The CDR3 is 14 residues long. CDR3 residues: CASSYDLRGEKLFF. The DNA for the CDR3 is TGTGCCAGCAGTTACGACCTTAGGGGGGAAAAACTGTTTTTT.

V is TRBV7-3 and J is TRBJ2-3; D not certain. There are 15 residues in the CDR3. Trimming removed 5 bases from V and 6 bases from J, with 18 bases in between. Germline V CDR1 and CDR2: SGHTA, FQGTGA. In nucleotides, the CDR3 is TGTGCCAGCAGCGCCTTTGGCGGCCTGGCGGATACGCAGTATTTT. It is translated as CASSAFGGLADTQYF. The variable domain in full, completed from reference TRBV7-3 and TRBJ2-3, reads GAGVSQTPSNKVTEKGKYVELRCDPISGHTALYWYRQSLGQGPEFLIYFQGTGAADDSGLPNDRFFAVRPEGSVSTLKIQRTERGDSAVYLCASSAFGGLADTQYFGPGTRLTVL.

The rearrangement uses TRBV5-4 and TRBJ1-4; 8 bases match TRBD1. Trimming cost V 0 bases and J 8 bases; bases outside gene matches: 3. Germline V gene data show CDR1 as SGHNT and CDR2 as YYREEE (reference sequence). The CDR3 contains 14 residues. CDR3 in DNA: TGTGCCAGCAGCTTGGACAGGGGGAGCGAAAAACTGTTTTTT. This translates into CASSLDRGSEKLFF.

This clone appeared a few times. This rearrangement joins TRBV4-1 to TRBJ2-2; 7 nucleotides align to TRBD2. Germline V lookup: CDR1 MGHRA, CDR2 YSYEKL. CDR3 length: 17 amino acids. V trimming: 4 bases; J trimming: 8 bases; junction bases outside the gene matches: 16. CDR3 amino acids: CASSRPPRGGRIGELFF. The CDR3 nucleotides are TGCGCCAGCAGCCGGCCGCCGCGCGGGGGTCGGATAGGGGAGCTGTTTTTT.

This clone appeared a single time. V and J are TRBV3-1 (or the pseudogene TRBV3-2) and TRBJ1-2, with D tentatively TRBD1 (5 bases). CDR3 length equals 12 residues. Germline V CDR1 and CDR2: LGHDT, YNNKEL (reference sequence). The V gene lost 5 bases and the J gene lost 5 bases, with 9 bases spanning the gap. The CDR3 region has the DNA TGTGCCAGCAGCGGTGACAGTTATGGCTACACCTTC. This translates into CASSGDSYGYTF.

The genes are TRBV12-3 or TRBV12-4 and TRBJ1-2; D is uncertain. Deletions cut 3 bases from V and 3 bases from J, with 8 bases between. There are 13 residues in the CDR3. CDR3 nucleotide sequence: TGTGCCAGCAGTTTGACACCCCACTATGGCTACACCTTC. Its protein is CASSLTPHYGYTF.

V is TRBV5-1 and J is TRBJ2-3, with 8 positions matching TRBD2. The V segment lost 8 bases and the J segment 0 bases; nucleotides outside the gene matches: 14. The CDR3 has 17 amino acids. In germline, CDR1 is SGHRS, CDR2 YFSETQ. The CDR3 loop reads CASRRAGARVSTDTQYF. In nucleotides, the CDR3 is TGCGCCAGTAGACGAGCGGGGGCCCGAGTTAGCACAGATACGCAGTATTTT.

V usage is TRBV15 and J usage is TRBJ1-1; tentative D call: TRBD1 (5 bases). The V and J ends lost 4 bases and 0 bases respectively, with 18 bases between them. Per germline, CDR1 LNHNV and CDR2 YYDKDF (reference sequence). The CDR3 consists of 17 residues. CDR3 sequence reads: CATSTPPGALMNTEAFF. For the CDR3, the DNA is TGTGCCACCAGCACCCCCCCTGGGGCTTTAATGAACACTGAAGCTTTCTTT. The full variable domain, its missing parts supplied by reference TRBV15 and TRBJ1-1, is DAMVIQNPRYQVTQFGKPVTLSCSQTLNHNVMYWYQQKSSQAPKLLFHYYDKDFNNEADTPDNFQSRRPNTSFCFLDIRSPGLGDTAMYLCATSTPPGALMNTEAFFGQGTRLTVV.

The V gene is TRBV5-1, the J gene TRBJ2-2; D is uncertain. The germline gives CDR1 SGHRS, CDR2 YFSETQ. This CDR3 spans 13 amino acids. V dropped 4 bases and J dropped 0 bases, with 4 bases sitting between them. CDR3: CASSQTNTGELFF. The DNA of the CDR3 is TGCGCCAGCAGCCAAACGAACACCGGGGAGCTGTTTTTT.

The J gene is TRBJ1-6, the V gene TRBV9; weak D call: TRBD1 (6 bases). Germline V gene lookup returns CDR1 SGDLS and CDR2 YYNGEE. V was clipped by 4 bases and J by 9 bases, with 20 bases between them. This CDR3 has 16 residues. As DNA, the CDR3 is TGTGCCAGCAGCACCCGGGACATTGCCGATGCTTCACCCCTCCACTTT. It yields the protein CASSTRDIADASPLHF.

This chain links TRBV9 with TRBJ2-5; 12 nucleotides agree with TRBD2. The V gene's germline CDR1 is SGDLS and CDR2 YYNGEE. The trim removed 2 bases at V and 4 bases at J, leaving 6 bases unmatched. CDR3 size: 16 residues. CDR3 nucleotides: TGTGCCAGCAGCGTGGCCCTAGCGGGGGGGCCAGAGACCCAGTACTTC. Translated: CASSVALAGGPETQYF.

The rearrangement links TRBV11-2 to TRBJ1-1; no clear D gene. With 1 base removed from V and 0 bases from J, the gap between germline ends came to 9 bases. CDR3 length equals 15 residues. Looked up from germline, CDR1 is SGHAT and CDR2 is FQNNGV. CDR3 nucleotide sequence: TGTGCCAGCAGCTTAGTTGGGAGTCTGAACACTGAAGCTTTCTTT. Its protein product is CASSLVGSLNTEAFF.